This TCR beta chain derives from a study of T-cell memory formation after mild COVID-19. Overall study results and limits: Confirmation was lacking for SARS-CoV-2 specificity of second-wave clones that peaked on day 37. The appearance of some responding clones in pre-infection memory suggested that cross-reactive memory joined. Among clones contracting day 15 to 85, CD4/CD8 was balanced, whereas later expanders leaned CD4+.

This clonotype has at least ten counts. Antigen: not known. The CDR3 sequence is 15 residues long. Looked up from germline, CDR1 is SGHRS and CDR2 is YFSETQ. The ends were cut back, 0 bases at V and 5 bases at J, with 12 bases in the middle. TCRdb called the 5' RACE reads again in MiXCR, with one record for every CDR3 protein. The profile shows more than 450,000 distinct CDR3 sequences, approximately 19% of them singletons. The V call is TRBV5-1, the J call TRBJ2-1; the D gene is possibly TRBD1 (5 bases). This clonotype was sampled from an adult woman who had mild COVID-19 (a few samples of this study predate the infection). Cell type and time point are not known. Material: PBMCs or a T cell subset sorted from them (not recorded which). CDR3 nucleotides: TGCGCCAGCAGCTTGGGTTATGGGGCTCACAATGAGCAGTTCTTC. It encodes CASSLGYGAHNEQFF.